This is a list of T cell receptor beta chains from one sample in a study of cytomegalovirus exposure and HLA in healthy donors. Sequencing used immunoSEQ multiplex PCR; TCRdb keeps in-frame clones, though not all of them. In the table there are 150,000 to 200,000 clones, roughly 85% of which are singletons. Sequenced input: PBMCs. All receptors come from a woman in her twenties or thirties in good health and CMV-seropositive. Both conserved end residues are part of each CDR3. D genes are given only for firm matches. Not all rows give a size; the values are once, few, many and, for expanded clones, a class.

clone_size,v_call,d_call,j_call,cdr3_length,cdr3_nt,cdr3_aa
.,TRBV2,.,TRBJ2-3,15,TGTGCCAGCAGCCCCAGGGTCCAGAGCACAGATACGCAGTATTTT,CASSPRVQSTDTQYF
.,TRBV9,TRBD1,TRBJ1-2,17,TGTGCCAGCAGCGTACTCGGACAGGGCGGAGGTTGGCATGGCTACACCTTC,CASSVLGQGGGWHGYTF
.,TRBV5-1,.,TRBJ1-2,14,TGCGCCAGCAGCTTGCAGGGCCCAAACTATGGCTACACCTTC,CASSLQGPNYGYTF
.,TRBV7-9,TRBD1,TRBJ1-2,16,TGTGCCAGCACCCCAACAGGGGGGTTTGATAACTATGGCTACACCTTC,CASTPTGGFDNYGYTF
.,TRBV7-2,.,TRBJ2-5,12,TGTGCCAGCAGCTCCCTACAAGAGACCCAGTACTTC,CASSSLQETQYF
.,TRBV11-3,.,TRBJ2-7,13,TGTGCCAGCAGTCAAAGGACAGCCGGCGAGCAGTACTTC,CASSQRTAGEQYF
.,TRBV2,.,TRBJ1-1,14,TGTGCCAGCAGGGGGGACATTGGGAACACTGAAGCTTTCTTT,CASRGDIGNTEAFF
.,TRBV2,.,TRBJ1-1,14,TGTGCCAGCCGACGGGGGGGCTGGGACACTGAAGCTTTCTTT,CASRRGGWDTEAFF
.,TRBV10-3,TRBD1,TRBJ2-5,12,TGTGCCACCGGGGACAGCTCGGAGACCCAGTACTTC,CATGDSSETQYF
few,TRBV29-1,TRBD1,TRBJ2-2,15,TGCAGCGGCAGACAGGGAATCTCGGGCACCGGGGAGCTGTTTTTT,CSGRQGISGTGELFF
few,TRBV15,.,TRBJ2-7,15,TGTGCCACCAGCCAAACGGCTTCTAGTACCTACGAGCAGTACTTC,CATSQTASSTYEQYF
few,TRBV2,.,TRBJ1-5,16,TGTGCCAGCAGGCGGGGGGCTCGCAATAGCAATCAGCCCCAGCATTTT,CASRRGARNSNQPQHF
.,TRBV14,.,TRBJ1-1,13,TGTGCCAGCAGCTCCTCGGGTGGGACTGAAGCTTTCTTT,CASSSSGGTEAFF
.,TRBV9,TRBD2,TRBJ2-3,17,TGTGCCAGCAGCGTAGAGGGGCTAGCGGGGGGCACAGATACGCAGTATTTT,CASSVEGLAGGTDTQYF